The rows below give T cell receptor beta chains drawn from one sample of a study of CD8+ T cells in alopecia areata. Repertoires were generated with immunoSEQ multiplex PCR, while TCRdb's copy carries only in-frame clones and drops some. Of around 97,000 clones listed, about nine tenths are singletons. The sample here was CD8+ T cells sorted from blood, taken at approximately week 30, from a patient treated with tofacitinib. The source of these receptors is a human donor with alopecia areata. Each CDR3 is given with its conserved first and last residue. D genes are given only for firm matches. Not all rows give a size; the values are once, few, many and, for expanded clones, a class.

d_gene	v_gene	j_gene	abundance	CDR3nt	CDR3aa
NA	TRBV5-1	TRBJ1-5	NA	TGCGCCAGCAGCCCCCAAGGATATAGCAATCAGCCCCAGCATTTT	CASSPQGYSNQPQHF
NA	TRBV9	TRBJ2-7	NA	TGTGCCAGCAGCGTAGTTAAGTCCCACGAGCAGTACTTC	CASSVVKSHEQYF
NA	TRBV5-1	TRBJ2-1	NA	TGCGCCAGCAGCTTGGAGGCGGTCGATGAGCAGTTCTTC	CASSLEAVDEQFF
TRBD2	TRBV13	TRBJ2-1	NA	TGTGCCAGCAGCTTAGGTACGGGACTAGCGGGAGGTCATGAGCAGTTCTTC	CASSLGTGLAGGHEQFF
NA	TRBV2	TRBJ2-1	NA	TGTGCCGGAACCGGGACTTCCCCCAATGAGCAGTTCTTC	CAGTGTSPNEQFF
NA	TRBV5-6	TRBJ1-2	NA	TGTGCCAGCAGCTTCTGGCCGGCTGCGAAGGGCTACACCTTC	CASSFWPAAKGYTF
NA	TRBV15	TRBJ2-7	NA	TGTGCCACCAGCAGAGGCACGTCGAGCTCCTACGAGCAGTACTTC	CATSRGTSSSYEQYF
TRBD2	TRBV7-8	TRBJ2-5	NA	TGTGCCAGCAAGAACACCCGGACTAGACCCCAAGAGACCCAGTACTTC	CASKNTRTRPQETQYF
NA	TRBV7-9	TRBJ2-5	NA	TGTGCCACCAAGGGGCTAGAAGAGACCCAGTACTTC	CATKGLEETQYF
NA	TRBV6-1	TRBJ2-5	once	TGTGCCAGCAGTGCCGGAACTAGTTATGGAGAGACCCAGTACTTC	CASSAGTSYGETQYF